The 7 T cell receptor beta chains below all came from one sample that was sequenced in a study of shared clonotypes between healthy human individuals. TCRdb's copy holds only in-frame clones and misses some; the assay was immunoSEQ multiplex PCR. The sample carries roughly 410,000 clones, about 97% recorded once. Source material: memory CD8+ T cells sorted from blood. Subset denoted: CD45RO+ cells pooled with CCR7-negative TemRA cells. The receptors were gathered from a man aged 30-40 years in good health.

The rearrangement uses TRBV5-1 and TRBJ2-3, with 8 bases that match TRBD1. CDR3 length: 16 residues. Germline CDR1 reads SGHRS; CDR2 reads YFSETQ. The J segment lost 0 bases and the V segment lost 0 bases, leaving 3 bases of the junction unmatched. The CDR3 DNA sequence: TGCGCCAGCAGCTTGGACAGGGGGGTTAGCACAGATACGCAGTATTTT. It is translated as CASSLDRGVSTDTQYF.

The chain uses TRBV10-3 and TRBJ1-2; D is perhaps TRBD1 (6 bases). CDR1 and CDR2 (germline): ENHRY, SYGVKD. CDR3 size: 14 residues. V was shortened by 6 bases and J by 6 bases, with 17 bases between the two germline ends. The CDR3 here is CAISGTSRGDGYTF. The CDR3 DNA sequence: TGTGCCATCAGCGGGACATCTCGAGGGGATGGCTACACCTTC.

A single count supports this clone. V gene TRBV5-1 combines with J gene TRBJ2-5; TRBD1 matches at 8 bases. Germline lookup yields CDR1 SGHRS and CDR2 YFSETQ. V lost 4 bases and J lost 3; bases outside the gene matches: 11. CDR3 length equals 16 residues. CDR3 coding DNA: TGCGCCAGCAGCCCCCCCTCCCGGACAGGGAAAGAGACCCAGTACTTC. Its translation is CASSPPSRTGKETQYF.

The chain couples TRBV11-1 to TRBJ1-2; D call uncertain. CDR1 and CDR2 (germline): SGHAT, FQDESV (reference sequence). V gave up 2 bases and J gave up 6 bases, with 10 bases separating them. The CDR3 spans 13 residues. The CDR3 sequence: CASSLFGDDGYTF. The CDR3 DNA is TGTGCCAGCAGCTTATTTGGCGACGATGGCTACACCTTC.

The rearrangement joins TRBV5-4 to TRBJ2-1, with 11 bases fitting TRBD2. Per germline, CDR1 SGHNT and CDR2 YYREEE (reference sequence). The CDR3 loop spans 15 amino acids. After removal of 5 bases from V and 5 bases from J, the junction contained 6 bases not matched to a gene. CDR3 nucleotide sequence: TGTGCCAGCAGGAGGGGACTAGCGGATAACAATGAGCAGTTCTTC. This gives the protein CASRRGLADNNEQFF.

V gene TRBV5-4 combines with J gene TRBJ2-3, with a tentative D call TRBD2 (5 bases). V lost 4 bases and J 5 bases, leaving 17 bases between the germline ends. The germline CDR1 and CDR2 sequences are SGHNT and YYREEE (reference sequence). CDR3 size: 15 residues. The CDR3 reads CASSLSTSPLDTQYF. DNA for the CDR3: TGTGCCAGCAGCCTCTCCACTAGTCCCCTAGATACGCAGTATTTT.

The chain joins TRBV7-9 to TRBJ1-1, with D uncertain. Germline CDR1 reads SEHNR; CDR2 reads FQNEAQ (reference sequence). CDR3 length: 11 residues. V shed 4 bases and J shed 5 bases, with 5 bases lying between them. The CDR3 DNA sequence: TGTGCCAGCAGCTCCCTAACTGAAGCTTTCTTT. Its protein product is CASSSLTEAFF.